This TCR beta chain was recorded in a study of OX40 agonist ivuxolimab in advanced cancers. The study's findings and limits: Antigen specificity of clonally expanded peripheral T cells was not established.

Some clones are missing from TCRdb's copy, which holds only in-frame ones; the method was immunoSEQ multiplex PCR. The table records about 52,000 clones, approximately 87% of them present only once. A note on this clone: Its target is not known.

Germline CDR1 is SGHAT and CDR2 is FQNNGV. The CDR3 has 14 residues. Trimming took 5 bases from V and 5 from J, leaving 10 bases between them. This receptor was obtained from an adult with an advanced solid tumor such as melanoma, head and neck, liver or kidney cancer. J is TRBJ1-6 and V is TRBV11-2; D unclear. Here the sequenced sample was CD4+ or CD8+ T cells sorted from blood, taken in a trial of the OX40 agonist ivuxolimab. The CDR3 DNA follows: TGTGCCAGCAGCCCAGAGGTTCATAATTCACCCCTCCACTTT. It translates to CASSPEVHNSPLHF.